Listed below are T cell receptor beta chains from one sample, sequenced in a study of cytomegalovirus exposure and HLA in healthy donors. Profiling relied on immunoSEQ multiplex PCR, and the TCRdb table lists in-frame clones only, not all of them. The sample gives approximately 170,000 clones, around 80% of which show up once; 5.5% to 7.5% is in the top ten. The source material was PBMCs. The receptor source for this set is a woman aged 40 to 49 in good health and CMV-seropositive. The CDR3 runs from the conserved cysteine through the conserved F or W. The D gene is left open where the match is weak. Size is stated for part of the rows, as once, few or many counts, or as a class when the clone is expanded.

>TRBJ1-1|TRBV29-1|TRBD1|NA
CSAMTGTNTEAFF
TGCAGCGCCATGACAGGGACGAACACTGAAGCTTTCTTT
>TRBJ1-2|TRBV6-5|NA|NA
CASSRGTDAYGYTF
TGTGCCAGCAGTAGGGGGACCGATGCCTATGGCTACACCTTC
>TRBJ2-7|TRBV9|NA|few
CASSTTLTGYEQYF
TGTGCCAGCAGCACCACCCTGACAGGTTACGAGCAGTACTTC
>TRBJ1-2|TRBV5-4|NA|NA
CASNDNRGAFGYTF
TGTGCCAGCAACGACAATCGGGGGGCGTTTGGCTACACCTTC
>TRBJ1-4|TRBV6-6|NA|once
CASSYTGEKNEKLFF
TGTGCCAGCAGTTACACGGGGGAGAAAAATGAAAAACTGTTTTTT
>TRBJ2-4|TRBV5-4|TRBD1|once
CASSLIQGQRRHIQYF
TGTGCCAGCAGCTTGATTCAGGGACAGCGACGACACATTCAGTACTTC
>TRBJ2-1|TRBV5-4|NA|NA
CASASGGLYNEQFF
TGTGCCAGCGCCAGTGGGGGCCTATACAATGAGCAGTTCTTC
>TRBJ1-6|TRBV6-5|NA|NA
CASSYVQGASSPLHF
TGTGCCAGCAGTTACGTCCAGGGTGCGTCCTCACCCCTCCACTTT
>TRBJ2-1|TRBV19|NA|NA
CASSIVAGQDNEQFF
TGTGCCAGTAGTATAGTAGCTGGACAAGACAATGAGCAGTTCTTC
>TRBJ1-1|TRBV5-1|TRBD1|NA
CASSAKTGLQNTEAFF
TGCGCCAGCAGCGCGAAGACAGGGCTCCAGAACACTGAAGCTTTCTTT